Given below is one TCR beta chain in context. Its antigen specificity is not known. One base away there is no much larger clone; base qualities are not given. The entry originates in a study of blood T cell repertoires in COVID-19 (TCRdb year 2020). Describing the broader study: The collaborator samples originated in the United States, Italy and Spain and spanned the acute and convalescent phases of COVID-19. A de-identified subject ID, COVID-19 status, age in years and sex were almost always included in the sample metadata. Where available, HLA class I and class II types were taken from metadata supplied by the sample provider and were not determined by assay-based typing. The dataset comprised deeply sampled blood TCRbeta repertoires from subjects exposed to, actively infected with, or recovered from COVID-19. The material from the prospective study consisted of cDNA or gDNA derived from T cells, B-cell-depleted T cells, or PBMCs. A freely available public database, intended as a resource for researchers studying the immune response to SARS-CoV-2, is where the repertoires were released. Samples were obtained from the ongoing ImmuneRACE study (first 160 participants) and from approximately 1,200 subjects provided by 6 global collaborators. General findings and caveats noted by the study authors: The quantity of clinical and demographic metadata differed by source and by participant and was supplied without curation.

TCRbeta CDR3 regions were amplified from genomic DNA using the immunoSEQ Assay, a bias-controlled multiplex PCR. On the study's bioinformatics: The number of nucleated cells in each sample was estimated by amplification of reference gene primers within the assay. To quantify the absolute abundance of each unique TCRbeta CDR3 rearrangement, sequence reads were collapsed and filtered. Productive Simpson clonality was computed per sample as the square root of Simpson's diversity index over productive rearrangements. Sourced from immuneACCESS, this table was stored by TCRdb with only in-frame sequences that have V and J called. A share of the clones is absent; for the studies checked, an unresolved V gene accounts for under half, and the remainder has no known explanation. The V and J calls and clone size come from that table; D and trimming were worked out from the DNA. The sample data list about 250,000 clones, and over 75% of these were observed just once. The ten largest clones add up to 15% to 19% of the sample.

The germline V gene yields SGHRS for CDR1 and YFSETQ for CDR2. Taken from cysteine to phenylalanine, the CDR3 has 15 residues. Only the CDR3 DNA is retained, 45 bases long and in frame from the first base. V trim: 4 bases; J trim: 5 bases; unmatched bases: 5. Enrolling through a virtual design, the prospective study's participants ranged in age from roughly 18 to 95 years and lived across roughly 23 United States geographic areas. Cohort assignment in the prospective study relied on participant-reported clinical history from a screening survey and a study questionnaire. Recovered participants in ImmuneRACE Cohort 3 were defined by two consecutive negative NP/OP PCR tests, clearance by a healthcare professional, or resolution of symptoms. Each participant in the prospective study had whole blood, serum and a nasopharyngeal or oropharyngeal swab collected by mobile phlebotomists. Over a roughly two-month period, participants in the prospective study had the option of providing additional blood draws and questionnaires. Prospective study blood samples were shipped either frozen or at room temperature before DNA extraction.

Input material: PBMCs or T cells enriched from blood (not recorded which). The clonotype originates from a man younger than 35 who had recovered from COVID-19. Recombination linked TRBV5-1 to TRBJ1-6; TRBD1 lines up with 8 middle nucleotides. The CDR3 region: CASSTGQGDNSPLHF. The nucleotide sequence reads as follows: TGCGCCAGCAGCACCGGACAGGGAGATAATTCACCCCTCCACTTT.